Each of the 30 T cell receptor beta chains below was sequenced from the same sample in a study of a mutant IDH1 vaccine in newly diagnosed glioma. Time point noted: week 47, end of study. Each dose delivered 300 ug of mutant IDH1 20-mer peptide subcutaneously with imiquimod. Libraries were prepared by immunoSEQ multiplex PCR; TCRdb keeps only in-frame clonotypes and omits some of them. The profile covers 56,000 or so clones, with approximately 80% appearing a single time and 4.9% taken by the ten largest. These TCRs are of unknown antigen specificity. The sample here was PBMCs, taken from a glioma patient whose treatment included an IDH1 peptide vaccine. These receptors were obtained from a woman aged 40 to 50 with glioma. Some clones in this sample may be carry-over from other donors' samples.

This chain uses TRBV6-1 with TRBJ2-7; D might be TRBD1 (5 bases). Germline V lookup: CDR1 MNHNS, CDR2 SASEGT. Trimming shortened V by 7 bases and J by 2 bases, and 9 bases separated the two germline ends. The CDR3 is 12 residues long. CDR3 residues: CASTSGTYEQYF. DNA for the CDR3: TGTGCCAGCACTTCAGGGACCTACGAGCAGTACTTC.

This chain connects TRBV5-1 to TRBJ2-6; 7 nucleotides agree with TRBD1. Germline lookup yields CDR1 SGHRS and CDR2 YFSETQ. The CDR3 has 17 amino acids. Trimming cost V 1 base and J 1 base; bases outside gene matches: 5. CDR3 loop: CASSLRGQQSGANVLTF. CDR3 bases: TGCGCCAGCAGCTTGAGGGGACAGCAATCTGGGGCCAACGTCCTGACTTTC.

The chain combines TRBV5-1 with TRBJ2-7; the D gene is possibly TRBD1 (6 bases). This CDR3 spans 15 amino acids. V was pared by 0 bases and J by 4 bases, with 14 bases between. CDR1 and CDR2 from the germline V gene are SGHRS and YFSETQ. This chain's CDR3 is CASSLVLSGEYEQYF. As DNA, the CDR3 is TGCGCCAGCAGCTTGGTACTATCAGGGGAGTACGAGCAGTACTTC.

This clone showed up just once. No DNA is shown, since the ends of the CDR3 on it are uncertain; the CDR3 is the one TCRdb lists. The chain has TRBV4-1 and TRBJ2-7. Germline V lookup: CDR1 MGHRA, CDR2 YSYEKL. 16 amino acids form the CDR3, both terminal residues included. The CDR3 region is CASSQDLGETFFWQYF.

The chain has TRBV19 and TRBJ2-7; D is possibly TRBD1 (5 bases). Trimming left V 4 bases short and J 9 bases short, with 16 bases between. Germline CDR1 reads LNHDA; CDR2 reads SQIVND (reference sequence). The CDR3 spans 13 residues. CDR3 region: CASSTRSGFGQYF. Written as DNA, the CDR3 is TGTGCCAGTAGTACCCGGTCAGGGTTCGGGCAGTACTTC.

In its sample, this clone was seen once. The J gene is TRBJ1-1, the V gene TRBV6-1; D is unclear. Germline assignment: CDR1 MNHNS and CDR2 SASEGT. CDR3 length equals 13 residues. The V end lost 7 bases, the J end lost 5 bases, and 14 bases lay between the germline ends. DNA for the CDR3: TGTGCCAGCACGGAGACTGAGAGGACTGAAGCTTTCTTT. As protein: CASTETERTEAFF.

CDR3 residues: CASSSRAGGVADTQYF. The CDR3 bases are TGCGCCAGCAGCAGCCGGGCAGGGGGCGTCGCAGATACGCAGTATTTT. The gene calls are TRBV4-3 and TRBJ2-3; 8 bases fit TRBD1. Trimming took 5 bases from V and 4 from J; bases not matched to a gene: 11. From germline, CDR1 is LGHNA and CDR2 YSLEER. The CDR3 is 16 amino acids.

V and J are TRBV5-4 and TRBJ1-1; D uncertain. With 4 bases removed from V and 5 bases from J, the gap between germline ends came to 15 bases. The CDR3 has 14 amino acids. In germline, CDR1 is SGHNT, CDR2 YYREEE (reference sequence). This CDR3 is CASSDRQGFTEAFF. Written as DNA, the CDR3 is TGTGCCAGCAGCGATCGACAAGGGTTTACTGAAGCTTTCTTT.

The chain joins TRBV21-1 to TRBJ1-5. TRBV21-1 is classified as a pseudogene. CDR3 length: 14 amino acids. The CDR3 nucleotides are TGTGCCAGCAGGCTACATTGGCATCATCAGCCCCAGCATTTT. It is translated as CASRLHWHHQPQHF.

The V gene is TRBV5-1, the J gene TRBJ2-1, with 8 nucleotides matching TRBD2. The CDR3 has 16 residues. Germline-derived CDR1 and CDR2 are SGHRS and YFSETQ. Trimming removed 5 bases from V and 0 bases from J; junction bases left unmatched: 7. CDR3 bases: TGCGCCAGCAGGGTTAGCGGGGCCCGCTCCTACAATGAGCAGTTCTTC. This sequence encodes CASRVSGARSYNEQFF.

The chain joins TRBV15 to TRBJ1-5; possible D gene TRBD1, 5 bases. CDR3 length equals 16 residues. Trimming took 4 bases from V and 1 from J, leaving 14 bases between them. The germline V gene encodes CDR1 LNHNV and CDR2 YYDKDF (reference sequence). The CDR3 coding sequence is TGTGCCACCAGCAAAGAAAGGTGGGGGAGCAATCAGCCCCAGCATTTT. It yields the protein CATSKERWGSNQPQHF. The full variable domain, in which reference TRBV15 and TRBJ1-5 provide the parts outside the CDR3, is DAMVIQNPRYQVTQFGKPVTLSCSQTLNHNVMYWYQQKSSQAPKLLFHYYDKDFNNEADTPDNFQSRRPNTSFCFLDIRSPGLGDTAMYLCATSKERWGSNQPQHFGDGTRLSIL.

The chain carries TRBV15 and TRBJ2-7; 7 bases fit TRBD2. The germline gives CDR1 LNHNV, CDR2 YYDKDF (reference sequence). The V and J ends lost 4 bases and 0 bases, in that order; junction bases with no gene match: 3. This CDR3 contains 14 residues. CDR3 sequence: CATSTSGASYEQYF. The CDR3 DNA follows: TGTGCCACCAGCACCAGCGGGGCCTCCTACGAGCAGTACTTC.

The CDR3 loop reads CASSSRNPLQPQHF. DNA for the CDR3: TGTGCCAGCAGTTCCCGTAACCCCCTTCAGCCCCAGCATTTT. The V call is TRBV27, the J call TRBJ1-5, with D hard to call. CDR3 length equals 14 residues. Trimming cost V 4 bases and J 6 bases, with 13 bases left between them. Germline V lookup: CDR1 MNHEY, CDR2 SMNVEV (reference sequence).

The gene calls are TRBV7-8 and TRBJ2-2; the match to TRBD1 covers 8 bases. The V gene's germline CDR1 is SGHVS and CDR2 FQNEAQ. The CDR3 spans 17 residues. Germline trimming cut 2 bases from V and 1 base from J; bases unmatched to any gene: 6. The CDR3 DNA follows: TGTGCCAGCAGCTTATTCGCCGGGACAGGGAACACCGGGGAGCTGTTTTTT. Translation gives CASSLFAGTGNTGELFF.

This clone was recorded once. The chain has TRBV5-6 and TRBJ1-2; weak D call: TRBD1 (6 bases). V was shortened by 2 bases and J by 2 bases, with 7 bases between the two germline ends. This CDR3 contains 13 residues. In germline, CDR1 is SGHDT, CDR2 YYEEEE. The CDR3 bases are TGTGCCAGCAGCTTCGGACAGAACTATGGCTACACCTTC. The encoded protein is CASSFGQNYGYTF.

This clone was found a few times. A read error may account for a junction end that differs from germline. The CDR3 region has the DNA TGTGCTAGCAGCTTAGGATCAGGAGAGAACACTGAAGCTTTCTTT. Its protein is CASSLGSGENTEAFF. This sequence joins TRBV7-7 and TRBJ1-1; unclear D gene. Germline CDR1 reads SSHAT; CDR2 reads FNYEAQ (reference sequence). CDR3 size: 15 residues.

CDR3 nucleotide sequence: TGTGCCAGCGGCCCCTTGGGCCAAGAGACCCAGTACTTC. Amino acids: CASGPLGQETQYF. This chain connects TRBV6-5 to TRBJ2-5, with D uncertain. V lost 8 bases and J 1 base, leaving 11 bases between the germline ends. CDR3 length: 13 amino acids. CDR1 and CDR2 from the germline V gene are MNHEY and SVGAGI.

The J gene is TRBJ2-5, the V gene TRBV5-6, with 7 bases fitting TRBD1. Trimming cost V 2 bases and J 5 bases; bases outside gene matches: 9. The CDR3 runs 15 residues. Germline CDR1 SGHDT, CDR2 YYEEEE. The CDR3 region has the DNA TGTGCCAGCAGCTTCAGCGAGGGGGCGTTGGAGACCCAGTACTTC. This sequence encodes CASSFSEGALETQYF.

The chain couples TRBV5-8 to TRBJ2-1; weak D call: TRBD1 (6 bases). This CDR3 has 16 residues. Per the germline V gene, CDR1 is SGHTS and CDR2 is YDEGEE. The V end lost 5 bases, the J end lost 0 bases, and 15 bases lay between the germline ends. The DNA for the CDR3 is TGTGCCAGCAGATTGAGAGGGGGAGTCTCCTACAATGAGCAGTTCTTC. Protein: CASRLRGGVSYNEQFF.

CDR3 nucleotides: TGTGCCAGCAGCTTGATCGGCAGAATCGGAGATACGCAGTATTTT. Its translation is CASSLIGRIGDTQYF. This sequence joins TRBV5-5 and TRBJ2-3; D not resolved. CDR1 SGHKS and CDR2 YYEKEE come from the germline V gene (reference sequence). The V and J ends lost 1 base and 5 bases respectively, with 14 bases between them. The CDR3 is made up of 15 amino acids.

The chain is built from TRBV2 and TRBJ2-7; 9 bases match TRBD1. Germline V CDR1 and CDR2: SNHLY, FYNNEI. V gave up 10 bases and J gave up 4 bases; unmatched junction bases: 14. The CDR3 has 15 residues. CDR3: CAILSGTGIPYEQYF. For the CDR3, the DNA is TGTGCCATACTCTCCGGGACAGGGATTCCGTACGAGCAGTACTTC.

This clone was picked up one time. The CDR3 reads CASTGQAYGYTF. CDR3 nucleotides: TGTGCCAGCACGGGACAGGCGTATGGCTACACCTTC. The chain is built from TRBV6-1 and TRBJ1-2, with TRBD1 matching 8 bases. The V gene end was trimmed by 7 bases and the J gene end by 5 bases; junction bases not matched to a gene: 3. The CDR3 is 12 amino acids. The germline CDR1 and CDR2 sequences are MNHNS and SASEGT.

The chain uses TRBV27 and TRBJ1-2; D call uncertain. The CDR3 totals 15 residues. Germline CDR1 MNHEY, CDR2 SMNVEV (reference sequence). V shed 3 bases and J shed 6 bases, with 17 bases lying between them. For the CDR3, the DNA is TGTGCCAGCAGTTTTCAAGGCCCCGTAGGACATGGCTACACCTTC. As protein: CASSFQGPVGHGYTF.

This chain connects TRBV5-6 to TRBJ2-2, with D maybe TRBD1 (6 bases). Germline CDR1 is SGHDT and CDR2 is YYEEEE. CDR3 length: 17 residues. The ends were cut back, 2 bases at V and 5 bases at J, with 19 bases in the middle. CDR3 region: CASSFRWREQGTGELFF. In DNA, the CDR3 is TGTGCCAGCAGCTTTCGTTGGAGAGAACAGGGTACCGGGGAGCTGTTTTTT.

The CDR3 bases are TGTGCCAGCAGGACAGGGATGATTGACACTGAAGCTTTCTTT. It translates to CASRTGMIDTEAFF. V gene TRBV7-2 combines with J gene TRBJ1-1, with 7 bases lining up with TRBD1. CDR1 SGHTA and CDR2 FQGNSA come from the germline V gene. The J segment lost 3 bases and the V segment lost 6 bases, leaving 7 bases of the junction unmatched. CDR3 length equals 14 residues. The full variable domain, in which reference TRBV7-2 and TRBJ1-1 provide the parts outside the CDR3, is GAGVSQSPSNKVTEKGKDVELRCDPISGHTALYWYRQSLGQGLEFLIYFQGNSAPDKSGLPSDRFSAERTGGSVSTLTIQRTQQEDSAVYLCASRTGMIDTEAFFGQGTRLTVV.

The DNA for the CDR3 is TGTGCCAGCAGTGCTCAGACTCGAGATCAGCCCCAGCATTTT. It codes for CASSAQTRDQPQHF. The chain carries TRBV2 and TRBJ1-5; no clear D gene. Germline V gene sequence: CDR1 SNHLY, CDR2 FYNNEI. The CDR3 sequence is 14 residues long. V was cut by 4 bases and J by 5 bases, with 12 bases left in between.

This chain connects TRBV19 to TRBJ1-5; 7 nucleotides agree with TRBD1. CDR1 and CDR2 (germline): LNHDA, SQIVND (reference sequence). This CDR3 has 14 amino acids. V trimming: 6 bases; J trimming: 6 bases; junction bases outside the gene matches: 8. CDR3 protein: CASRGQGVSQPQHF. CDR3 DNA: TGTGCCAGTAGAGGGCAGGGGGTGAGTCAGCCCCAGCATTTT.

The V gene is TRBV7-2, the J gene TRBJ2-2, with unresolved D. This CDR3 contains 15 residues. Germline-derived CDR1 and CDR2 are SGHTA and FQGNSA. The V end was cut by 5 bases, the J end by 2 bases, with 12 bases between. The CDR3 spells CASSLRGPNTGELFF. CDR3 coding DNA: TGTGCCAGCAGCCTTCGAGGTCCCAACACCGGGGAGCTGTTTTTT.

The chain joins TRBV9 to TRBJ1-3, with D perhaps TRBD1 (6 bases). The germline V gene encodes CDR1 SGDLS and CDR2 YYNGEE. CDR3 length equals 18 residues. Between the trimmed V and J ends, which lost 4 bases and 0 bases, there was a span of 20 bases. The CDR3 spells CASSPRAGAVLSGNTIYF. The DNA for the CDR3 is TGTGCCAGCAGCCCCAGGGCAGGGGCAGTCCTCTCTGGAAACACCATATATTTT.

The chain links TRBV19 to TRBJ1-4, with 9 nucleotides matching TRBD1. The CDR3 spans 14 residues. CDR1 is LNHDA and CDR2 is SQIVND in the germline V gene (reference sequence). Trimming took 3 bases from V and 12 from J; bases not matched to a gene: 8. CDR3 residues: CASSMSKRTGELFF. CDR3 in DNA: TGTGCCAGTAGTATGTCGAAGAGGACAGGGGAACTGTTTTTT.